The clone carrying this T cell receptor beta chain was counted between two and nine times. Antigen specificity is unknown. V was cut by 4 bases and J by 0 bases, with 14 bases left in between. Per germline, CDR1 WSHSY and CDR2 SAAADI. There are 16 residues in the CDR3. This sample is drawn from a study of early T cells in non-severe SARS-CoV-2 infection. Across the study: With bulk RNA from unsorted whole blood as input, sequencing yielded unpaired chains.

Regarding the study as a whole: Matching results from VDJdb favored anti-spike CD8 responses, leaving private and CD4 specificities undetected.

Attachment of unique molecular identifiers was made to individual cDNA molecules. In TCRdb, the 5' RACE reads were re-called with MiXCR into one record per CDR3 protein. The sample lists 83,000 or so distinct CDR3 sequences, around 9.3% occurring once. The clonotype originates from an adult who was a healthcare worker with PCR-confirmed SARS-CoV-2 infection or an uninfected control (not recorded which). This chain links TRBV10-2 with TRBJ2-3, with no clear D. Here the sequenced sample was whole blood, taken at baseline. CDR3 DNA sequence: TGCGCCAGCAGTGGATTTCGGAATTATAGCACAGATACGCAGTATTTT. Protein sequence: CASSGFRNYSTDTQYF.